This entry features one T cell receptor (beta chain) sequence. The CDR3 consists of 13 residues. The germline V and J ends were trimmed by 6 bases and 7 bases, with 10 bases remaining between them. Germline V gene sequence: CDR1 SNHLY, CDR2 FYNNEI. This record belongs to a study of blood T cell repertoires in COVID-19. On the study more broadly: PBMCs, B-cell-depleted T cells, or T cells were the source of the cDNA or gDNA that made up the material.

TCRdb keeps only in-frame clones here, not all; method: immunoSEQ multiplex PCR. The data show 300,000 to 450,000 clones, less than 90% seen once. The rearrangement joins TRBV2 to TRBJ1-6, with D possibly TRBD1 on 5 matching bases. The clonotype was recovered from a woman aged 25 to 45 who had recovered from COVID-19. What was sequenced was PBMCs or T cells enriched from blood (not recorded which). The CDR3 DNA is TGTGCCAGCAGGCGACAGAGCAATTCACCCCTCCACTTT. It yields the protein CASRRQSNSPLHF.